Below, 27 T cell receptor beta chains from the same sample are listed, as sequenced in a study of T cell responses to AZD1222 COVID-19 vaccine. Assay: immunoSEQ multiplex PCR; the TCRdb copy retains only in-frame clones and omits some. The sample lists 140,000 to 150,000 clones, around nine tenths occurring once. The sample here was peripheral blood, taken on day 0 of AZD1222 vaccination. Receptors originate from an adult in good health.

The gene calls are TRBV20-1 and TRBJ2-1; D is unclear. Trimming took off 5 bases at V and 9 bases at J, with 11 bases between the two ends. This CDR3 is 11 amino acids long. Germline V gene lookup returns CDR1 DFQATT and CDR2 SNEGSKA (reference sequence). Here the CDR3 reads CSAPDPPEQFF. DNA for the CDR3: TGCAGTGCTCCCGACCCGCCTGAGCAGTTCTTC.

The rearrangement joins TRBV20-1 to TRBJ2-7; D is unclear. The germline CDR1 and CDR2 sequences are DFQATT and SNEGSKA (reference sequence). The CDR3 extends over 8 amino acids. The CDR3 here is CSLGEQYF. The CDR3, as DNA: TGCAGCCTTGGCGAGCAGTACTTC.

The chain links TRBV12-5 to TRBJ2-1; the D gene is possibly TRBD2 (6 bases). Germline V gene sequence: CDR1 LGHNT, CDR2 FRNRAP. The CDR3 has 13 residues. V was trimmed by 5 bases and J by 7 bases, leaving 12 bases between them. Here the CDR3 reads CASGHGGRNEQFF. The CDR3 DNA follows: TGTGCTAGTGGTCATGGGGGGAGAAATGAGCAGTTCTTC.

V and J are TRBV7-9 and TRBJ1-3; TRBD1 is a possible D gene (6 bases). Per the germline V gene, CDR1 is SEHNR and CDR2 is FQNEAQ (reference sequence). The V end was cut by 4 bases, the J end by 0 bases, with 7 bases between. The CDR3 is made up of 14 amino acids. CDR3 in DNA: TGTGCCAGCAGCTCGGACAGCTCTGGAAACACCATATATTTT. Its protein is CASSSDSSGNTIYF.

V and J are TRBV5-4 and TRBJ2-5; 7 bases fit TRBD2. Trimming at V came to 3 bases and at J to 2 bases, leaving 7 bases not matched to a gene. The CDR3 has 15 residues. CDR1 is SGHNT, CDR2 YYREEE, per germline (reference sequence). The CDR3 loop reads CASSSGTTPQETQYF. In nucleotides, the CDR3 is TGTGCCAGCAGCTCTGGGACTACACCACAAGAGACCCAGTACTTC.

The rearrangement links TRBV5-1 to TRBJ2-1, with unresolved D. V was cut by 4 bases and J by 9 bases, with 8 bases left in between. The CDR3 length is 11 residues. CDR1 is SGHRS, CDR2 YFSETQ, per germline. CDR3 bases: TGCGCCAGCAGCCAACCGGGTGAGCAGTTCTTC. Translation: CASSQPGEQFF. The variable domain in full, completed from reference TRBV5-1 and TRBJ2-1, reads KAGVTQTPRYLIKTRGQQVTLSCSPISGHRSVSWYQQTPGQGLQFLFEYFSETQRNKGNFPGRFSGRQFSNSRSEMNVSTLELGDSALYLCASSQPGEQFFGPGTRLTVL.

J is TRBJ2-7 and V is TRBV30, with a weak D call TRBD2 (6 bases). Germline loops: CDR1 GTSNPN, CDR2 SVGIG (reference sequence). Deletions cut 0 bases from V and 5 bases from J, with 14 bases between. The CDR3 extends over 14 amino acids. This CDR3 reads CAWSVRRDSHEQYF. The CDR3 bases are TGTGCCTGGAGTGTACGCCGGGACTCACACGAGCAGTACTTC. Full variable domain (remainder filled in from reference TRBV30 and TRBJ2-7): SQTIHQWPATLVQPVGSPLSLECTVEGTSNPNLYWYRQAAGRGLQLLFYSVGIGQISSEVPQNLSASRPQDRQFILSSKKLLLSDSGFYLCAWSVRRDSHEQYFGPGTRLTVT.

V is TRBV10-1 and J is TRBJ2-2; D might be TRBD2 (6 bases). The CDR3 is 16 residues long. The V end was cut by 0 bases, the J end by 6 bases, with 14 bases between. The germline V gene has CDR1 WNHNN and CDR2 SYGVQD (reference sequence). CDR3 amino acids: CASSESGGIGSGELFF. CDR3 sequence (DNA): TGCGCCAGCAGTGAGTCAGGCGGGATTGGGTCCGGGGAGCTGTTTTTT.

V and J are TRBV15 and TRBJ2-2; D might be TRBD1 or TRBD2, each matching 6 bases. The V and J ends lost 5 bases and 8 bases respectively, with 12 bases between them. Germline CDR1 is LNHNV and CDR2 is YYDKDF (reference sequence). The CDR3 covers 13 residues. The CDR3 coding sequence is TGTGCCACCAGCGGAGGGGGAGTAGGGGAGCTGTTTTTT. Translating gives CATSGGGVGELFF.

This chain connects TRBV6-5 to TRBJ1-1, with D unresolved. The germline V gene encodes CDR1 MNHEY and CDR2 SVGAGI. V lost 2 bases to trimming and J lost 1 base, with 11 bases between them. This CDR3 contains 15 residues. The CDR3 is CASSYDTRGNTEAFF. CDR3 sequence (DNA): TGTGCCAGCAGTTACGATACCCGCGGGAACACTGAAGCTTTCTTT.

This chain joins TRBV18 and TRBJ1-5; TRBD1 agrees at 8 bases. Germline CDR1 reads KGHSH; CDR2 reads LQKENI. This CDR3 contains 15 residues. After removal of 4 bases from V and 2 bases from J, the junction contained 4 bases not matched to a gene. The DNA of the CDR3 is TGTGCCAGCTCACAGACAGGGGCGGGCAATCAGCCCCAGCATTTT. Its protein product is CASSQTGAGNQPQHF.

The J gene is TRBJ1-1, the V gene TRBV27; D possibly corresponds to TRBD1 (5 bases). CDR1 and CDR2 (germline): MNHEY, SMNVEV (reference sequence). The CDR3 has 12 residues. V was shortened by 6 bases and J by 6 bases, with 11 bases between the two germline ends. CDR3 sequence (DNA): TGTGCCAGCAGCCTCGCAGGGTCTGAAGCTTTCTTT. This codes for CASSLAGSEAFF.

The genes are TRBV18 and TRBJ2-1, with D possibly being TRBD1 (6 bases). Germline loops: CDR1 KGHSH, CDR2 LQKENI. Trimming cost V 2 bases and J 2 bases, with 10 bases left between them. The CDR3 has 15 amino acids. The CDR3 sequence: CASSPSQGTYNEQFF. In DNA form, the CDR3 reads TGTGCCAGCTCACCATCACAGGGCACCTACAATGAGCAGTTCTTC.

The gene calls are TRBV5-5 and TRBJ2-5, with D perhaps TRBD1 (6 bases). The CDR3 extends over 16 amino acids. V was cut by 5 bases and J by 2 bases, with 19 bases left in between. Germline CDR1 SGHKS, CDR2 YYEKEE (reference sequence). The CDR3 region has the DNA TGTGCCAGCAGAGACGGGGACAAGGGGGTACAAGAGACCCAGTACTTC. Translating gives CASRDGDKGVQETQYF.

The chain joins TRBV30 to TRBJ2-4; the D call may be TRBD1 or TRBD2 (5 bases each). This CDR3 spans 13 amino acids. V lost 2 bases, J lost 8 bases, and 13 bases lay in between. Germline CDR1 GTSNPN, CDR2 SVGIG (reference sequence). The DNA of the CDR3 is TGTGCCTGGAGTTTTTCCGTGGGGGACATTCAGTACTTC. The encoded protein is CAWSFSVGDIQYF.

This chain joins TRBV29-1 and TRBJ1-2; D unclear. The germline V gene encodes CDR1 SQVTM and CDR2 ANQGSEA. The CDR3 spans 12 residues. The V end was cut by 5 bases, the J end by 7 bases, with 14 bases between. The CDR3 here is CSVFPGDGGYTF. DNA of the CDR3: TGCAGCGTTTTCCCCGGAGACGGTGGCTACACCTTC.

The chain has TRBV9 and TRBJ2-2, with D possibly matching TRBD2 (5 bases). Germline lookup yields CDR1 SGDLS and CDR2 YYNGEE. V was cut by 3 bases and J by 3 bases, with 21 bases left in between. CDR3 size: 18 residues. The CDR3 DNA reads TGTGCCAGCAGCGGAAGCACGGGGTGGGGTTCGGACACCGGGGAGCTGTTTTTT. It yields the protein CASSGSTGWGSDTGELFF.

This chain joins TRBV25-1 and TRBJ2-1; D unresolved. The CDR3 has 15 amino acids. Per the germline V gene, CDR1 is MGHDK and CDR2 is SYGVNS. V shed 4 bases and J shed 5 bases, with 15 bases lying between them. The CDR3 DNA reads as TGTGCCAGCAGTGTGGGTATGGGCAGAAACAATGAGCAGTTCTTC. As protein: CASSVGMGRNNEQFF.

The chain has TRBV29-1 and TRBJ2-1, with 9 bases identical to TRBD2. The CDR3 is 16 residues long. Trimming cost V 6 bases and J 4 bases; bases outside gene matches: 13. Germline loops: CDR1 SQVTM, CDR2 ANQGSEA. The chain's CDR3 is CSVLRASGKGYNEQFF. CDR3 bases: TGCAGCGTCTTACGGGCTAGCGGGAAAGGTTACAATGAGCAGTTCTTC.

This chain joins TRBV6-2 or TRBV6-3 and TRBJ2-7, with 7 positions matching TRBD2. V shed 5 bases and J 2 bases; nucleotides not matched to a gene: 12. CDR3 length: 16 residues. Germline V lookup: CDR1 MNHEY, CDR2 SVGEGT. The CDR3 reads CASSRGGARTAYEQYF. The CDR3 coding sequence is TGTGCCAGCAGTCGGGGAGGGGCCAGGACGGCCTACGAGCAGTACTTC.

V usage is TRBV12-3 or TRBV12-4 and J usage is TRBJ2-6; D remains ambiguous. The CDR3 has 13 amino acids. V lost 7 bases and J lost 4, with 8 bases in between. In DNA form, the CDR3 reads TGTGCCAGCAATACCAGGGGGGCCAACGTCCTGACTTTC. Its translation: CASNTRGANVLTF.

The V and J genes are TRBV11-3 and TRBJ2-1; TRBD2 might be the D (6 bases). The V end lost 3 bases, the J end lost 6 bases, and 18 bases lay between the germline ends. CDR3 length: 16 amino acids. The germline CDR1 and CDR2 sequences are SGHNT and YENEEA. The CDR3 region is CASSLGTRLGTNEQFF. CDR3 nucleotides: TGTGCCAGCAGCTTGGGTACGAGACTAGGAACCAATGAGCAGTTCTTC.

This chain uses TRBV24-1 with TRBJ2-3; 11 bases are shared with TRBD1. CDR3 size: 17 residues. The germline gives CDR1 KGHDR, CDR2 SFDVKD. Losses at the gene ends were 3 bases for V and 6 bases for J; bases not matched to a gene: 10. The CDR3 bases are TGTGCCACCAGTGATCCGGACAGGGGGCGGGGAAGGGATACGCAGTATTTT. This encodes CATSDPDRGRGRDTQYF.

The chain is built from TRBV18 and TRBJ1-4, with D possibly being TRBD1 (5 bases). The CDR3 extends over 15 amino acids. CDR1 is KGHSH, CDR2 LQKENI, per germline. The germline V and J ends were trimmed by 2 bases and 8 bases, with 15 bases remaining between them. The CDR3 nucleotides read TGTGCCAGCTCACCAAGGGACCCCCGGGGGGAAAAACTGTTTTTT. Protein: CASSPRDPRGEKLFF.

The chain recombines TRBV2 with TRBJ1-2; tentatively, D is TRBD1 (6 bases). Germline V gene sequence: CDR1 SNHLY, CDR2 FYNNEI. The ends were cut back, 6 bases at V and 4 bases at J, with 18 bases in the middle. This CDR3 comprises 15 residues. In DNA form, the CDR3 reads TGTGCCAGCAGCGAGGGGGGCGCGCCCCTCTATGGCTACACCTTC. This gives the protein CASSEGGAPLYGYTF.

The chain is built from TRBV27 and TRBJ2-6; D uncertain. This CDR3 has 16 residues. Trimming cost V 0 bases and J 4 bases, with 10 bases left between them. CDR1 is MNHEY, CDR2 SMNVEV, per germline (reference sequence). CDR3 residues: CASSLSSWLGANVLTF. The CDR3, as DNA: TGTGCCAGCAGTTTATCTTCCTGGCTCGGGGCCAACGTCCTGACTTTC. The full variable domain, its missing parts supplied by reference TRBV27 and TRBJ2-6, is EAQVTQNPRYLITVTGKKLTVTCSQNMNHEYMSWYRQDPGLGLRQIYYSMNVEVTDKGDVPEGYKVSRKEKRNFPLILESPSPNQTSLYFCASSLSSWLGANVLTFGAGSRLTVL.

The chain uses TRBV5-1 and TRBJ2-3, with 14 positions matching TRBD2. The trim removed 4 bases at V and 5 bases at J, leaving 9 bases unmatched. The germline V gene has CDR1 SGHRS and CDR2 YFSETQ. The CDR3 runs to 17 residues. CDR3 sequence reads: CASSAGLAGAVKDTQYF. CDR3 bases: TGCGCCAGCAGCGCGGGACTAGCGGGAGCCGTGAAAGATACGCAGTATTTT.